Listed below are T cell receptor beta chains from one sample, sequenced in a study of radiation and T cells in renal cell carcinoma. TCRdb's table, derived via immunoSEQ multiplex PCR, lists solely in-frame clones and lacks some. The sample records over 120,000 clones, 88% being singletons. Here the sequenced sample was blood, taken from a patient whose treatment included radiotherapy and nephrectomy. The receptors were gathered from a woman between 45 and 65 years old with renal cell carcinoma. Each CDR3 is given with its conserved first and last residue. The D gene is left open where the match is weak. Size is stated for part of the rows, as once, few or many counts, or as a class when the clone is expanded.

V,J,D,size,CDR3,DNA
TRBV2,TRBJ1-2,NA,NA,CASSEDSRGLGYTF,TGTGCCAGCAGTGAGGATTCTCGAGGGCTCGGCTACACCTTC
TRBV7-2,TRBJ2-1,NA,NA,CASSLAGGTYNEQFF,TGTGCCAGCAGCTTAGCGGGGGGAACCTACAATGAGCAGTTCTTC
TRBV6-6,TRBJ1-5,TRBD1,NA,CASRLTGEQPQHF,TGTGCCAGCAGATTGACAGGGGAACAGCCCCAGCATTTT
TRBV19,TRBJ2-5,NA,NA,CATGEWETQYF,TGTGCCACGGGGGAGTGGGAGACCCAGTACTTC
TRBV10-3,TRBJ1-5,NA,NA,CAISTQGPNQPQHF,TGTGCCATCAGTACCCAGGGACCCAATCAGCCCCAGCATTTT
TRBV7-9,TRBJ1-5,TRBD1,NA,CASSLPDRAQPQHF,TGTGCCAGCAGCCTCCCCGACAGGGCCCAGCCCCAGCATTTT
TRBV19,TRBJ2-5,TRBD1,NA,CASTRKRGTGETQYF,TGTGCCAGTACTCGAAAAAGAGGGACAGGGGAGACCCAGTACTTC
TRBV19,TRBJ1-2,NA,NA,CATYSGMPYGYTF,TGTGCCACATACTCAGGGATGCCCTATGGCTACACCTTC
TRBV7-9,TRBJ2-2,NA,NA,CASSPGGGNTGELFF,TGTGCCAGCAGCCCCGGGGGTGGAAACACCGGGGAGCTGTTTTTT
TRBV2,TRBJ1-5,TRBD1,once,CASSDERGQNQPQHF,TGTGCCAGCAGTGACGAAAGGGGGCAGAATCAGCCCCAGCATTTT
TRBV12-5,TRBJ2-5,NA,NA,CASGLGETQYF,TGTGCTAGTGGCCTGGGGGAGACCCAGTACTTC
TRBV6-5,TRBJ1-2,NA,NA,CASSYSNPGREGYTF,TGTGCCAGCAGTTACTCGAACCCCGGGCGGGAGGGCTACACCTTC
TRBV19,TRBJ2-1,NA,NA,CASSAGPYNEQFF,TGTGCCAGTAGTGCGGGACCCTACAATGAGCAGTTCTTC
TRBV2,TRBJ1-2,NA,few,CASSEGERHGYTF,TGTGCCAGCAGTGAAGGGGAGAGGCATGGCTACACCTTC